Below, 8 T cell receptor beta chains from the same sample are listed, as sequenced in a study of Ad26.COV2.S vaccination and SARS-CoV-2 variants. This sample's treatment: some 19 received Ad26.COV2.S at low or high dose, single or two shots; 5 received placebo; per-sample allocation not given. Samples came from day 63 after the first vaccine or placebo injection. Profiling relied on immunoSEQ multiplex PCR, and the TCRdb table lists in-frame clones only, not all of them. The top ten clones hold less than 4.5% of a sample with some 450,000 clones, 80% to 95% of them seen once. The specimen was peripheral blood, collected in a trial of Ad26.COV2.S vaccine versus placebo. The receptors stem from a person aged 18-60 years who received the Ad26.COV2.S COVID-19 vaccine or a placebo.

This chain connects TRBV6-2 or TRBV6-3 to TRBJ2-6; 8 nucleotides agree with TRBD1. The CDR3 sequence is 19 residues long. J lost 3 bases, V lost 5 bases, and 15 bases had no gene match. Germline V CDR1 and CDR2: MNHEY, SVGEGT. The DNA for the CDR3 is TGTGCCAGCAGTCCACCGCGGCAGGGGGCCCGTCTTGGGGCCAACGTCCTGACTTTC. The encoded protein is CASSPPRQGARLGANVLTF.

The chain joins TRBV7-8 to TRBJ2-5, with TRBD2 matching 10 bases. V lost 0 bases and J lost 5; bases outside the gene matches: 3. This CDR3 region has 15 residues. Germline V gene data show CDR1 as SGHVS and CDR2 as FQNEAQ. CDR3 DNA: TGTGCCAGCAGCTTAGCTAGCGGGAGGCATGAGACCCAGTACTTC. The encoded protein is CASSLASGRHETQYF.

The chain has TRBV4-2 and TRBJ1-5, with D maybe TRBD1 (5 bases). The germline CDR1 and CDR2 sequences are LGHNA and YNFKEQ. This CDR3 is built from 15 residues. Trimming removed 1 base from V and 3 bases from J, with 10 bases in between. The CDR3 reads CASSQGEQVNQPQHF. The DNA for the CDR3 is TGTGCCAGCAGCCAAGGGGAACAGGTCAATCAGCCCCAGCATTTT.

V gene TRBV5-1 combines with J gene TRBJ2-5; 8 bases line up with TRBD2. Germline assignment: CDR1 SGHRS and CDR2 YFSETQ. This CDR3 comprises 14 residues. V was clipped by 4 bases and J by 5 bases; unmatched bases: 7. The CDR3 region has the DNA TGCGCCAGCAGCCCAAGCGGGAGTGACGAGACCCAGTACTTC. It is translated as CASSPSGSDETQYF.

V is TRBV5-5 and J is TRBJ2-1, with 7 positions matching TRBD2. The CDR3 sequence is 15 residues long. Trimming cost V 1 base and J 8 bases; bases outside gene matches: 9. Germline CDR1 reads SGHKS; CDR2 reads YYEKEE (reference sequence). CDR3 sequence: CASSLLPSGTDEQFF. The CDR3 DNA sequence: TGTGCCAGCAGCTTGCTGCCTAGCGGTACGGATGAGCAGTTCTTC.

The genes are TRBV29-1 and TRBJ2-2, with D possibly called TRBD1 or TRBD2 (5 bases each). Germline V gene data show CDR1 as SQVTM and CDR2 as ANQGSEA. The CDR3 covers 14 residues. Trimming left V 1 base short and J 6 bases short, with 12 bases between. CDR3 loop: CSVEAPRGSGELFF. CDR3 in DNA: TGCAGCGTTGAAGCGCCGAGGGGATCCGGGGAGCTGTTTTTT.

A few counts support this clone. This chain links TRBV2 with TRBJ2-7, with 9 bases lining up with TRBD1. The CDR3 has 16 residues. V trimming: 4 bases; J trimming: 1 base; junction bases outside the gene matches: 8. Germline CDR1 is SNHLY and CDR2 is FYNNEI. The CDR3 DNA reads TGTGCCAGCAGTGCCCCTCGACAGGGGGAGTCCTACGAGCAGTACTTC. Translating it yields CASSAPRQGESYEQYF.

The chain recombines TRBV24-1 with TRBJ2-1; D uncertain. The CDR3 extends over 12 amino acids. Germline CDR1 is KGHDR and CDR2 is SFDVKD. Trimming left V 1 base short and J 6 bases short, with 3 bases between. The CDR3, as DNA: TGTGCCACCAGTGATTTCCCCAATGAGCAGTTCTTC. This gives the protein CATSDFPNEQFF.